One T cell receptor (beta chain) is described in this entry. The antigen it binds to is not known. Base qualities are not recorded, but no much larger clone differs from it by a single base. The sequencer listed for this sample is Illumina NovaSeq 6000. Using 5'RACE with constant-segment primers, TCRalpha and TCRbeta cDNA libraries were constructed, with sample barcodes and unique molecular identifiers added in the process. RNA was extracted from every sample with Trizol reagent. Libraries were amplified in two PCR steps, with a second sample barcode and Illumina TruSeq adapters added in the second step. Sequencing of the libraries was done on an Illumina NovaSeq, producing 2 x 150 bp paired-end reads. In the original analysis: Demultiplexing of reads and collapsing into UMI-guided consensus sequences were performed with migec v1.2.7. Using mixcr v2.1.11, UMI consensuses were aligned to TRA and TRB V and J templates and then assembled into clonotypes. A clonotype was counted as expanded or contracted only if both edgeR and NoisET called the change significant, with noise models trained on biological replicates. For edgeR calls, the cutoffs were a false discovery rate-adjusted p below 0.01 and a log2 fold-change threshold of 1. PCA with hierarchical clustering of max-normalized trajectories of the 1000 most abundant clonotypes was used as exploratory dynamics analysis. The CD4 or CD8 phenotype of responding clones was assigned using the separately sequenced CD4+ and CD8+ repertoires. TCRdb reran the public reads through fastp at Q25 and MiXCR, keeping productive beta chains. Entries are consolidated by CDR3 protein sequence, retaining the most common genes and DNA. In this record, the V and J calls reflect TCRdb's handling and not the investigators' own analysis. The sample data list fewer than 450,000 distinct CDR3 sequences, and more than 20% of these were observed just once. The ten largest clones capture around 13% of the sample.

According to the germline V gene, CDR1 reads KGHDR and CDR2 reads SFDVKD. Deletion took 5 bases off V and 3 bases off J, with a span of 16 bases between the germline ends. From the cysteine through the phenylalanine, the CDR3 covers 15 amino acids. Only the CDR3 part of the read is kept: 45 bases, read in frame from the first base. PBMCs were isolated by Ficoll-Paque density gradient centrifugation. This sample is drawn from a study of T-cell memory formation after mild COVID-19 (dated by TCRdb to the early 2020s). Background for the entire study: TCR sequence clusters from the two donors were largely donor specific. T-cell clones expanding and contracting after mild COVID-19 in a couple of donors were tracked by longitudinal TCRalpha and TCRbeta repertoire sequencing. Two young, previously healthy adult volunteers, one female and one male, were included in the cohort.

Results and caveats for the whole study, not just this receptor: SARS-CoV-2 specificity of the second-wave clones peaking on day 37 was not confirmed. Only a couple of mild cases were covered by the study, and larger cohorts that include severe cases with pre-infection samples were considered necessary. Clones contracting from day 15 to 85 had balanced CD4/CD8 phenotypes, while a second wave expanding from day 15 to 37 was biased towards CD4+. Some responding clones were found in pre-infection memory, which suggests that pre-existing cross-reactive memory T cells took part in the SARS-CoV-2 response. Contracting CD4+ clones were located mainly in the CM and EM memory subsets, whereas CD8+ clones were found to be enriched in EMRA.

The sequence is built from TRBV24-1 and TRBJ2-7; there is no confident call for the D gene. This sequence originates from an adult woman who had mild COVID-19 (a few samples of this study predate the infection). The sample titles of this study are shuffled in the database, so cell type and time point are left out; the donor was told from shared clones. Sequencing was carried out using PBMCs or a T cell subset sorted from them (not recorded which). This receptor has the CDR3 CATSGETGWGYEQYF. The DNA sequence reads TGTGCCACCAGTGGAGAGACCGGATGGGGCTACGAGCAGTACTTC.